The 16 T cell receptor beta chains listed next were all sequenced from one sample in a study of blood T cell repertoires in COVID-19. TCRdb's table, derived via immunoSEQ multiplex PCR, lists solely in-frame clones and lacks some. This sample has approximately 150,000 clones, with 60% to 85% found just once. Sequenced sample: peripheral blood. These TCRs come from a woman aged 55-69 years with acute or convalescent COVID-19.

V usage is TRBV5-4 and J usage is TRBJ1-2; D gene unclear. V lost 5 bases and J 3 bases, leaving 11 bases between the germline ends. From germline, CDR1 is SGHNT and CDR2 YYREEE (reference sequence). The CDR3 extends over 13 amino acids. The DNA for the CDR3 is TGTGCCAGCAGAGGGCCGAGGGACTATGGCTACACCTTC. This sequence encodes CASRGPRDYGYTF.

CDR3 sequence: CASSDRYRGYMNTEAFF. Written as DNA, the CDR3 is TGTGCCAGCAGTGATCGGTACAGGGGATACATGAACACTGAAGCTTTCTTT. The chain carries TRBV6-1 and TRBJ1-1; 7 nucleotides agree with TRBD1. This CDR3 region has 17 residues. V was clipped by 3 bases and J by 0 bases; unmatched bases: 10. Germline V lookup: CDR1 MNHNS, CDR2 SASEGT.

The CDR3 nucleotides are TGTGCCAGTAGGTCCCGGGACAGGGAGCCTTTCTATGGCTACACCTTC. The encoded protein is CASRSRDREPFYGYTF. The rearrangement uses TRBV19 and TRBJ1-2; 9 bases align to TRBD1. The trim removed 6 bases at V and 4 bases at J, leaving 12 bases unmatched. CDR1 is LNHDA and CDR2 is SQIVND in the germline V gene (reference sequence). The CDR3 has 16 residues.

This clone occurred a few times. This chain links TRBV28 with TRBJ1-4; D is possibly TRBD1 (6 bases). The CDR3 covers 14 residues. Trimming shortened V by 1 base and J by 8 bases, and 11 bases separated the two germline ends. Germline-derived CDR1 and CDR2 are MDHEN and SYDVKM. In DNA form, the CDR3 reads TGTGCCAGCAGTTTATACAGGGTTCGAGAAAAACTGTTTTTT. Its translation is CASSLYRVREKLFF.

The genes are TRBV7-6 and TRBJ2-3, with 12 bases identical to TRBD2. The CDR3 is made up of 19 amino acids. Trimming at V came to 2 bases and at J to 6 bases, leaving 15 bases not matched to a gene. Per germline, CDR1 SGHVS and CDR2 FNYEAQ. The CDR3 protein is CASSLTGPGLAGLADTQYF. DNA of the CDR3: TGTGCCAGCAGCTTAACGGGCCCGGGACTAGCGGGTCTGGCCGATACGCAGTATTTT.

The chain links TRBV5-4 to TRBJ2-1; D perhaps matches TRBD1 (6 bases). Trimming cost V 5 bases and J 0 bases, with 9 bases left between them. From germline, CDR1 is SGHNT and CDR2 YYREEE (reference sequence). The CDR3 consists of 14 residues. CDR3 coding DNA: TGTGCCAGCAGGAGGGGGAGCTCCTACAATGAGCAGTTCTTC. It translates to CASRRGSSYNEQFF.

The chain uses TRBV10-3 and TRBJ2-1, with D unclear. From germline, CDR1 is ENHRY and CDR2 SYGVKD. The CDR3 sequence is 14 residues long. V lost 0 bases, J lost 5 bases, and 8 bases lay in between. The CDR3 protein is CAISESRGNNEQFF. The CDR3 DNA follows: TGTGCCATCAGTGAGTCCCGAGGTAACAATGAGCAGTTCTTC.

This clone was counted a few times. J is TRBJ1-2 and V is TRBV30, with 8 bases lining up with TRBD1. CDR1 is GTSNPN and CDR2 is SVGIG in the germline V gene (reference sequence). The CDR3 consists of 14 residues. J was trimmed by 6 bases and V by 2 bases; bases with no gene match: 8. The CDR3 coding sequence is TGTGCCTGGAGTACGGGGACAGGAATGAATGGCTACACCTTC. This encodes CAWSTGTGMNGYTF.

The chain combines TRBV19 with TRBJ1-1; D is ambiguous. The CDR3 contains 14 residues. Germline V gene data show CDR1 as LNHDA and CDR2 as SQIVND (reference sequence). Trimming stripped 7 bases from V and 4 bases from J, with 16 bases between. The CDR3 nucleotides are TGTGCCAGTACCCCTCGGACGGGAGGCACTGAAGCTTTCTTT. It codes for CASTPRTGGTEAFF.

The CDR3 loop is CASSLGLAGVRSYEQYF. The CDR3 coding sequence is TGCGCCAGCAGCTTGGGACTAGCGGGAGTAAGGTCCTACGAGCAGTACTTC. The chain uses TRBV5-1 and TRBJ2-7; 12 nucleotides line up with TRBD2. The germline gives CDR1 SGHRS, CDR2 YFSETQ. This CDR3 has 17 residues. V was pared by 0 bases and J by 1 base, with 5 bases of the junction left unmatched.

The chain has TRBV3-1 (or the pseudogene TRBV3-2) and TRBJ1-5; weak D call: TRBD1 (5 bases). Germline CDR1 LGHDT, CDR2 YNNKEL (reference sequence). The CDR3 extends over 15 amino acids. Trimming stripped 1 base from V and 7 bases from J, with 14 bases between. The CDR3 DNA is TGTGCCAGCAGCCAAGGTTCCCTCAGGGAACAGCCCCAGCATTTT. It translates to CASSQGSLREQPQHF.

CDR3 DNA sequence: TGTGCCAGCAGCCGACCAACGGCGGGGGCCGGGGAGCTGTTTTTT. Translating gives CASSRPTAGAGELFF. The chain is built from TRBV14 and TRBJ2-2; 7 bases are a match to TRBD2. The CDR3 has 15 amino acids. Trimming cost V 4 bases and J 6 bases; bases outside gene matches: 8. The germline V gene encodes CDR1 SGHDN and CDR2 FVKESK.

The chain has TRBV29-1 and TRBJ2-1; 9 nucleotides match TRBD2. The CDR3 has 14 amino acids. CDR1 SQVTM and CDR2 ANQGSEA come from the germline V gene. V lost 5 bases, J lost 4 bases, and 6 bases stayed unmatched. Here the CDR3 reads CSVRREGQYNEQFF. In DNA, the CDR3 is TGCAGCGTTAGGCGGGAGGGCCAATACAATGAGCAGTTCTTC.

J is TRBJ2-7 and V is TRBV2; tentative D call: TRBD2 (6 bases). The CDR3 totals 13 residues. Trimming removed 8 bases at V and 2 bases at J, with 13 bases between. CDR1 and CDR2 (germline): SNHLY, FYNNEI. This chain's CDR3 is CASLRDSPYEQYF. The CDR3 bases are TGTGCCAGCCTCCGGGACTCCCCCTACGAGCAGTACTTC.

CDR3 nucleotides: TGCGCCAGCAGCCAAGGTGGGGCAGACTATGGCTACACCTTC. Translation: CASSQGGADYGYTF. The V call is TRBV4-1, the J call TRBJ1-2; maybe TRBD1 (5 bases). Trimming left V 1 base short and J 3 bases short, with 9 bases between. The CDR3 extends over 14 amino acids. Germline V CDR1 and CDR2: MGHRA, YSYEKL.

The rearrangement links TRBV5-6 to TRBJ2-3; D call uncertain. Germline CDR1 is SGHDT and CDR2 is YYEEEE. V dropped 0 bases and J dropped 5 bases, with 7 bases sitting between them. This CDR3 spans 13 amino acids. As DNA, the CDR3 is TGTGCCAGCAGCTTGGTACTACAAGATACGCAGTATTTT. Translating it yields CASSLVLQDTQYF.